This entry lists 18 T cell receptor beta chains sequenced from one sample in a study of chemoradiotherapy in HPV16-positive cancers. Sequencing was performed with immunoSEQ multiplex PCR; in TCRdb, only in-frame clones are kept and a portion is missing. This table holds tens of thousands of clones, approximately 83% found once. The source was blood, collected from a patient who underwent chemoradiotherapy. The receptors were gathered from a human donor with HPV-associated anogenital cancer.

Written as DNA, the CDR3 is TGTGCCAGCAGTGATAGGGGCACTGAAGCTTTCTTT. Its protein is CASSDRGTEAFF. This chain connects TRBV25-1 to TRBJ1-1, with D perhaps matching TRBD1 (5 bases). The CDR3 loop spans 12 amino acids. Deletions cut 3 bases from V and 4 bases from J, with 6 bases between. From germline, CDR1 is MGHDK and CDR2 SYGVNS.

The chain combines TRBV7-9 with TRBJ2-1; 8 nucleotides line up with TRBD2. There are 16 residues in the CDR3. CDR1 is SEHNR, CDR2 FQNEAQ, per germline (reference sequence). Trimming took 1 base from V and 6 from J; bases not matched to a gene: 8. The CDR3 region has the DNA TGTGCCAGCAGCTTAGTGTCAAGCGGGAGTACCAATGAGCAGTTCTTC. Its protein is CASSLVSSGSTNEQFF.

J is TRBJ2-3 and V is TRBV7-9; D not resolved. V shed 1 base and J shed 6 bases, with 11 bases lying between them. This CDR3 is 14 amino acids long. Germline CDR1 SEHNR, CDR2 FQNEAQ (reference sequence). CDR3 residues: CASSLVSMGDTQYF. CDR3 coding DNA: TGTGCCAGCAGCTTAGTATCGATGGGCGATACGCAGTATTTT.

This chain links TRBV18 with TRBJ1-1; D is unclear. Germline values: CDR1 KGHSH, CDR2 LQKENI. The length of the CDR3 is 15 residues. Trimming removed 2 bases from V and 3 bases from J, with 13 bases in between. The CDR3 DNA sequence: TGTGCCAGCTCACCAGAGGCTGCTTTGTACACTGAAGCTTTCTTT. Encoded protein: CASSPEAALYTEAFF. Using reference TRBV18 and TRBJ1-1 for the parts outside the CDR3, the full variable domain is NAGVMQNPRHLVRRRGQEARLRCSPMKGHSHVYWYRQLPEEGLKFMVYLQKENIIDESGMPKERFSAEFPKEGPSILRIQQVVRGDSAAYFCASSPEAALYTEAFFGQGTRLTVV.

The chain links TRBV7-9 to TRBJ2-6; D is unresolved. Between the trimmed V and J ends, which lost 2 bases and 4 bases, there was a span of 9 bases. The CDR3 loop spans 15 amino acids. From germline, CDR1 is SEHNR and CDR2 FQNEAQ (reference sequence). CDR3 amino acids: CASSLYSGGANVLTF. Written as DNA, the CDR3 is TGTGCCAGCAGCTTATACAGTGGCGGGGCCAACGTCCTGACTTTC.

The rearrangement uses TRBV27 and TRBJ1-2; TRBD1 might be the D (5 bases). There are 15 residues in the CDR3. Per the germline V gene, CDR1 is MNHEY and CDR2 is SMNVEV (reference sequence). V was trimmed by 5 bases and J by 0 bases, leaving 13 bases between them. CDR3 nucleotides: TGTGCCAGCAGTCTCGGCGGGGGAGCTAACTATGGCTACACCTTC. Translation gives CASSLGGGANYGYTF.

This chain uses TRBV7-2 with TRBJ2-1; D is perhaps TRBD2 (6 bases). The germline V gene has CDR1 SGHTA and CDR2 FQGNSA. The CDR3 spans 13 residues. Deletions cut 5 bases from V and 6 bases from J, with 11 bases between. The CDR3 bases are TGTGCCAGCAGCCCTCCCGGGGGCAATGAGCAGTTCTTC. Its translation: CASSPPGGNEQFF.

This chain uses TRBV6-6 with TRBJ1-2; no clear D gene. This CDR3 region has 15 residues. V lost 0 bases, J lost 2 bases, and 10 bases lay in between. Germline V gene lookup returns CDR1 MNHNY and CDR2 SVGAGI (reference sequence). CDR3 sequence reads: CASSYSGVPNYGYTF. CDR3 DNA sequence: TGTGCCAGCAGTTACTCGGGCGTTCCGAACTATGGCTACACCTTC.

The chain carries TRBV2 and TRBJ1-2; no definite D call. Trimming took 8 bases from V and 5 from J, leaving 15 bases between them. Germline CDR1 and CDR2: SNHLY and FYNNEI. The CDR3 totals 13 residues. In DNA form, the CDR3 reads TGTGCCAGCCGGCCCGGAAGTCGATATGGCTACACCTTC. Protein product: CASRPGSRYGYTF. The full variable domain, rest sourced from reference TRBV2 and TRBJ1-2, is EPEVTQTPSHQVTQMGQEVILRCVPISNHLYFYWYRQILGQKVEFLVSFYNNEISEKSEIFDDQFSVERPDGSNFTLKIRSTKLEDSAMYFCASRPGSRYGYTFGSGTRLTVV.

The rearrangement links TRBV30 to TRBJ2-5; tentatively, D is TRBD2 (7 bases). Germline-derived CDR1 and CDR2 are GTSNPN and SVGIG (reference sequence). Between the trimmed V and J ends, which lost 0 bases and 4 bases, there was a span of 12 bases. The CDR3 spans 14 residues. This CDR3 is CAWSVLGGGETQYF. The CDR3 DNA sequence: TGTGCCTGGAGTGTACTAGGGGGGGGAGAGACCCAGTACTTC.

The CDR3 nucleotides are TGTGCCAGCAGTGGCGGGGGCTCTGGGGCCAACGTCCTGACTTTC. This translates into CASSGGGSGANVLTF. This chain links TRBV2 with TRBJ2-6; 7 bases are a match to TRBD2. J lost 0 bases, V lost 4 bases, and 0 bases had no gene match. Per germline, CDR1 SNHLY and CDR2 FYNNEI. The CDR3 has 15 amino acids.

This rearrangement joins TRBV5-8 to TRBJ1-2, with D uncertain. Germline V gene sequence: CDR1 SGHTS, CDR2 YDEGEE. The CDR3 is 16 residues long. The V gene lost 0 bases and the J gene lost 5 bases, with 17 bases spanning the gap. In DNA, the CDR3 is TGTGCCAGCAGCTTGGCCGGTAGCGCTACGGGGTATGGCTACACCTTC. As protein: CASSLAGSATGYGYTF.

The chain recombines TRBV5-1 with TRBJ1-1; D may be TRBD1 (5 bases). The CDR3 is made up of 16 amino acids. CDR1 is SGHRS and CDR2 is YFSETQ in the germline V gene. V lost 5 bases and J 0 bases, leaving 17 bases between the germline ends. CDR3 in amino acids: CASSNRGGIMNTEAFF. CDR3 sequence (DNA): TGCGCCAGCAGTAATAGGGGAGGGATCATGAACACTGAAGCTTTCTTT.

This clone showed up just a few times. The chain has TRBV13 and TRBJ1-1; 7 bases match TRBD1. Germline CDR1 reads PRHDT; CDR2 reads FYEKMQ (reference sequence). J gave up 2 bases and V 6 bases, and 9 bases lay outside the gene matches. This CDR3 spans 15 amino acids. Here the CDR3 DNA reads TGTGCCAGCAGGATAAAGGGGGCTTACAACACTGAAGCTTTCTTT. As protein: CASRIKGAYNTEAFF.

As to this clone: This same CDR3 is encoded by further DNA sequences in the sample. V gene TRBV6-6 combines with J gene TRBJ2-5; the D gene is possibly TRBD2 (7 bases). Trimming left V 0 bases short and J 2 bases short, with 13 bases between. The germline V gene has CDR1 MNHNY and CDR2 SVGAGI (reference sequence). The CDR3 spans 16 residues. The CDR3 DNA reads TGTGCCAGCAGTTACTCTGGGGGGGGGCAACAAGAGACCCAGTACTTC. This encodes CASSYSGGGQQETQYF.

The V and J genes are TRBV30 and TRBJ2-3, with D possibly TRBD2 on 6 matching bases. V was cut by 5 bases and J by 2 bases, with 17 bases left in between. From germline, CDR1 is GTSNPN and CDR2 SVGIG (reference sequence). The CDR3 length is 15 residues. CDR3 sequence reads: CAWGGTAGPTDTQYF. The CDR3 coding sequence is TGTGCCTGGGGGGGGACGGCAGGGCCCACAGATACGCAGTATTTT.

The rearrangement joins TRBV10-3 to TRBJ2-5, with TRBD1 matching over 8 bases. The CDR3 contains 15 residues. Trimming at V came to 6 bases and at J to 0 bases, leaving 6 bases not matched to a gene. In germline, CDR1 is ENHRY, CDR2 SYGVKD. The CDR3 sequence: CAIRGDRGDQETQYF. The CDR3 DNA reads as TGTGCCATCAGAGGCGACAGGGGTGACCAAGAGACCCAGTACTTC.

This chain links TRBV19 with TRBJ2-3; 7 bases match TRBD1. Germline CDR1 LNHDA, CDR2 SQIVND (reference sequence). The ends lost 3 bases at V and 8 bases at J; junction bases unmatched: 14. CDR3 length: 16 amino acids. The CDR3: CASSMVTGAPPGTQYF. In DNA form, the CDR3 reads TGTGCCAGTAGTATGGTAACAGGGGCCCCTCCAGGTACGCAGTATTTT. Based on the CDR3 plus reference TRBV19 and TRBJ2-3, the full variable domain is DGGITQSPKYLFRKEGQNVTLSCEQNLNHDAMYWYRQDPGQGLRLIYYSQIVNDFQKGDIAEGYSVSREKKESFPLTVTSAQKNPTAFYLCASSMVTGAPPGTQYFGPGTRLTVL.